This record concerns one TCR beta chain sequence. Its target is not known. The CDR3 length is 13 residues. Germline V CDR1 and CDR2: LNHNV, YYDKDF (reference sequence). The V gene lost 3 bases and the J gene lost 3 bases, with 8 bases spanning the gap. This sample is drawn from a study of cytomegalovirus exposure and HLA in healthy donors. Primers for the PCR totalled 60 Vbeta and 13 Jbeta. TCRdb keeps only in-frame clones here, not all; method: immunoSEQ multiplex PCR. The table shows 100,000 to 150,000 clones, with approximately 78% occurring only once. Points from the study as a whole: Most TCR sequences were seen very rarely across donors, but some public TCRs occurred in many.

The TCR sequence derives from a female donor in good health and CMV-seronegative. Sequenced sample: PBMCs. The V and J genes are TRBV15 and TRBJ1-2, with D uncertain. The CDR3 nucleotides read TGTGCCACCAGCAGCTACGATCACTATGGCTACACCTTC. This translates into CATSSYDHYGYTF.